This paragraph covers one T cell receptor (beta chain) sequence. Its cognate antigen is unknown. Unexposed donor CD4+ T cells date from about 2011-2018, before the COVID-19 pandemic. CD4+ T cells were isolated from the cells after 10 days of culture. This sample is part of a study of CD4 T cells in relation to SARS-CoV-2 and coronaviruses. Across the whole study: PBMCs were cultured with antigen for 10 days before TCR beta sequencing.

TCRdb's copy holds only in-frame clones and misses some; the assay was immunoSEQ multiplex PCR. This sample has fewer than 25,000 clones, with more than 60% found just once. Trimming took 0 bases from V and 4 from J, leaving 12 bases between them. The CDR3 totals 15 residues. The germline gives CDR1 LGHNA, CDR2 YSLEER. Sequencing input: CD4+ T cells from PBMCs, cultured in vitro. The TCR comes from a human donor in good health. The V and J genes are TRBV4-3 and TRBJ1-2; possibly TRBD1 for D (6 bases). CDR3 region: CASSQDGGQGYGYTF. CDR3 nucleotide sequence: TGCGCCAGCAGCCAAGATGGGGGGCAGGGCTATGGCTACACCTTC.